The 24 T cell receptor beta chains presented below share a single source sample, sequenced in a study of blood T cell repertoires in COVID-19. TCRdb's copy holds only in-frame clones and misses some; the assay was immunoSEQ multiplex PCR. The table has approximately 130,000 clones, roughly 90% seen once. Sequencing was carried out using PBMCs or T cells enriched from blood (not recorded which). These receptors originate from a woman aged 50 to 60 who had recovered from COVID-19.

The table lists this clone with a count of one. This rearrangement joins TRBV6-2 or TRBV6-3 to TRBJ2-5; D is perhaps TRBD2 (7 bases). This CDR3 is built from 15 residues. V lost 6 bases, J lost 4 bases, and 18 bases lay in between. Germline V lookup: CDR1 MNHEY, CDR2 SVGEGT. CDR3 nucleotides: TGTGCCAGCAGCCGGGGCGGGGGCGGAGGAGAGACCCAGTACTTC. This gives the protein CASSRGGGGGETQYF.

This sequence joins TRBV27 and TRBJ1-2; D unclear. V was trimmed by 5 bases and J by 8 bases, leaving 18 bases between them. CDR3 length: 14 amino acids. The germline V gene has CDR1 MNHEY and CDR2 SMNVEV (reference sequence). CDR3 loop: CASSPRPQVEGYTF. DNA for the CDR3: TGTGCCAGCAGTCCCCGCCCCCAAGTGGAGGGCTACACCTTC.

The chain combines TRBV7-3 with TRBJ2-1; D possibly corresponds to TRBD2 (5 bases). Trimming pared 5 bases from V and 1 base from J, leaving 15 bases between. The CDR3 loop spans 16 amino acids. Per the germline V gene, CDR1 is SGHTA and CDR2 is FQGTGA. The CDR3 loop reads CASSPPGVASYNEQFF. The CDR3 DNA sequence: TGTGCCAGCAGCCCCCCCGGGGTGGCGTCCTACAATGAGCAGTTCTTC. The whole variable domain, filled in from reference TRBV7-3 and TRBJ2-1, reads GAGVSQTPSNKVTEKGKYVELRCDPISGHTALYWYRQSLGQGPEFLIYFQGTGAADDSGLPNDRFFAVRPEGSVSTLKIQRTERGDSAVYLCASSPPGVASYNEQFFGPGTRLTVL.

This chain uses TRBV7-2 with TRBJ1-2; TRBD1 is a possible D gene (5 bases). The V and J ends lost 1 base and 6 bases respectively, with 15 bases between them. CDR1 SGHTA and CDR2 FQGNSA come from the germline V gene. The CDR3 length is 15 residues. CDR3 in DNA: TGTGCCAGCAGCTTAGGGGCAACAGGTTTCAATGGCTACACCTTC. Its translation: CASSLGATGFNGYTF.

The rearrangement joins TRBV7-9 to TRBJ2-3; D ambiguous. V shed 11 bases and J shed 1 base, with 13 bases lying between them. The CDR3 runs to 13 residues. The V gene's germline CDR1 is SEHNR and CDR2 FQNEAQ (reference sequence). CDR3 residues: CACPGSRTDTQYF. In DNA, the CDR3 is TGTGCCTGCCCGGGTTCCCGCACAGATACGCAGTATTTT.

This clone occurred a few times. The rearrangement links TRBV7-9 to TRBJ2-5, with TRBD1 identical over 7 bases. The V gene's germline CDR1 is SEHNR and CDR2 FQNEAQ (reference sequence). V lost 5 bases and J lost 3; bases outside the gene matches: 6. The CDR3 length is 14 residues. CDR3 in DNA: TGTGCCAGCAGCCACTCAGGGACAGAAGAGACCCAGTACTTC. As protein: CASSHSGTEETQYF.

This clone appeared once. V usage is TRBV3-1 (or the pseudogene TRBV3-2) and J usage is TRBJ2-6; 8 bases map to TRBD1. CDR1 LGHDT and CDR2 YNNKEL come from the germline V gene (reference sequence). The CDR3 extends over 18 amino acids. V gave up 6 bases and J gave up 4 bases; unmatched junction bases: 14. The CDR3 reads CASRKLGTGKAGANVLTF. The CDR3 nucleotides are TGTGCCAGCAGGAAGTTAGGGACAGGAAAAGCAGGGGCCAACGTCCTGACTTTC.

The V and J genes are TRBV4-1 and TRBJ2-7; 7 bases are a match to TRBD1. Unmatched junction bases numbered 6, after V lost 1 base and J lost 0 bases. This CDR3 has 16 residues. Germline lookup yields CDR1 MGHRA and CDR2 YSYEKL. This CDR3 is CASSQVAGQDSYEQYF. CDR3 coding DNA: TGCGCCAGCAGCCAAGTTGCCGGACAGGACTCCTACGAGCAGTACTTC.

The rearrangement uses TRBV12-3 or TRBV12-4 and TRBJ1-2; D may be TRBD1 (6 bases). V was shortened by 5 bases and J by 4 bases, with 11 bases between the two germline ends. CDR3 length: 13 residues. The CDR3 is CASSEGGVYGYTF. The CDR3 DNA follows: TGTGCCAGCAGTGAAGGGGGAGTCTATGGCTACACCTTC.

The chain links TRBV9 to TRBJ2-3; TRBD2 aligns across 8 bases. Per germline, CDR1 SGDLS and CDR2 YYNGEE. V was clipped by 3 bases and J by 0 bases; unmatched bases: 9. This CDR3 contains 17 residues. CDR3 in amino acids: CASSARGLVSSTDTQYF. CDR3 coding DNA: TGTGCCAGCAGCGCCCGGGGACTAGTATCTAGCACAGATACGCAGTATTTT. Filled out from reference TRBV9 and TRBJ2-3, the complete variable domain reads DSGVTQTPKHLITATGQRVTLRCSPRSGDLSVYWYQQSLDQGLQFLIQYYNGEERAKGNILERFSAQQFPDLHSELNLSSLELGDSALYFCASSARGLVSSTDTQYFGPGTRLTVL.

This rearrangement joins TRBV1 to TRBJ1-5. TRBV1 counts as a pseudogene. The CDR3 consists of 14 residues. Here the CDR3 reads CTSSRGGGNQPQHF. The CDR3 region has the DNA TGCACCAGCAGCCGGGGAGGGGGCAATCAGCCCCAGCATTTT.

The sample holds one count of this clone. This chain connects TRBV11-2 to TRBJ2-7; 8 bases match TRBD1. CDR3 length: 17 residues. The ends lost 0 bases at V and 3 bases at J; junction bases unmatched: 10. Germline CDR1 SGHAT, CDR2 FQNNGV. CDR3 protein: CASSLDPPGTGRYEQYF. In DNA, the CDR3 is TGTGCCAGCAGCTTAGACCCACCCGGGACAGGCCGCTACGAGCAGTACTTC.

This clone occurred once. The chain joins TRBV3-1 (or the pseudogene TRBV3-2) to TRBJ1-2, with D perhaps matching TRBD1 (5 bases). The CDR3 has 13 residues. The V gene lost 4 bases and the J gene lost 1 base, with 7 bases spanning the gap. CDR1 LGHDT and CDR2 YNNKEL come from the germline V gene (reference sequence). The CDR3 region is CASSPDSNYGYTF. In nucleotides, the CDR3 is TGTGCCAGCAGCCCCGACAGTAACTATGGCTACACCTTC.

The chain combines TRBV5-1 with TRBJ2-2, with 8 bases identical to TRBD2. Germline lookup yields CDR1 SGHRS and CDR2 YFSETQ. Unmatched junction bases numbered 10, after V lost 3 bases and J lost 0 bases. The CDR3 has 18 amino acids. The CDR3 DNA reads TGCGCCAGCAGCTCTCAGAAGAGCGGGGGACCGAACACCGGGGAGCTGTTTTTT. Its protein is CASSSQKSGGPNTGELFF. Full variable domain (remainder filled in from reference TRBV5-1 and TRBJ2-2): KAGVTQTPRYLIKTRGQQVTLSCSPISGHRSVSWYQQTPGQGLQFLFEYFSETQRNKGNFPGRFSGRQFSNSRSEMNVSTLELGDSALYLCASSSQKSGGPNTGELFFGEGSRLTVL.

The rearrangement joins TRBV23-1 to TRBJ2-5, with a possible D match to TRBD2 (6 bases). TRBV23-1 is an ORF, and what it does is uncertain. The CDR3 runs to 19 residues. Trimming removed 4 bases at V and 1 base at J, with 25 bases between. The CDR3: CASSLVTPTGLELQETQYF. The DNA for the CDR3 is TGCGCCAGCAGTCTGGTTACCCCCACGGGACTGGAACTCCAAGAGACCCAGTACTTC.

The CDR3 spells CASTQGGAPGNTIYF. The CDR3, as DNA: TGTGCCAGCACCCAGGGGGGGGCTCCTGGAAACACCATATATTTT. V gene TRBV3-1 (or the pseudogene TRBV3-2) combines with J gene TRBJ1-3, with TRBD1 identical over 7 bases. The CDR3 loop spans 15 amino acids. Per the germline V gene, CDR1 is LGHDT and CDR2 is YNNKEL (reference sequence). The V and J ends lost 7 bases and 2 bases, in that order; junction bases with no gene match: 8.

CDR3 region: CASSSPWGRSSYEQYF. DNA of the CDR3: TGTGCCAGCAGTTCCCCCTGGGGGCGGAGCTCCTACGAGCAGTACTTC. V and J are TRBV6-2 or TRBV6-3 and TRBJ2-7, with TRBD1 as a possible D gene (6 bases). Germline loops: CDR1 MNHEY, CDR2 SVGEGT. The CDR3 runs to 16 residues. Trimming took 4 bases from V and 0 from J, leaving 16 bases between them.

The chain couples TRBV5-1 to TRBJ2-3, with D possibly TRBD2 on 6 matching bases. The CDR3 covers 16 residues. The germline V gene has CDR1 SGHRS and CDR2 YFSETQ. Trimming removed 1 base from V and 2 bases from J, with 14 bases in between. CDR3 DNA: TGCGCCAGCAGCTTGTCCAGACTAGGTCTCACAGATACGCAGTATTTT. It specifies CASSLSRLGLTDTQYF.

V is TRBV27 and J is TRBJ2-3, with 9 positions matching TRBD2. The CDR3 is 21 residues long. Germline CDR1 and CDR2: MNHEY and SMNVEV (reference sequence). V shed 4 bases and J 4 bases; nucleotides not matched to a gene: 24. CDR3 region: CASSSITKKKSAGGVADTQYF. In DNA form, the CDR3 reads TGTGCCAGCAGTTCAATCACCAAGAAGAAGTCTGCGGGGGGGGTTGCAGATACGCAGTATTTT.

The DNA of the CDR3 is TGTGCCAGCACGGCGCGGACGGGGGGGGGTTACAATGAGCAGTTCTTC. It codes for CASTARTGGGYNEQFF. The chain links TRBV11-2 to TRBJ2-1; TRBD2 matches at 8 bases. Germline-derived CDR1 and CDR2 are SGHAT and FQNNGV. V lost 7 bases to trimming and J lost 4 bases; unmatched junction nucleotides: 12. CDR3 length: 16 residues.

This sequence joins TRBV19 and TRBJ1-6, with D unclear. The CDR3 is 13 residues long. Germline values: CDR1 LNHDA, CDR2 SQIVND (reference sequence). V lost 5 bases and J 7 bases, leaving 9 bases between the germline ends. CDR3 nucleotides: TGTGCCAGTAGTGAGACAAACAATTCACCCCTCCACTTT. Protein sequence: CASSETNNSPLHF.

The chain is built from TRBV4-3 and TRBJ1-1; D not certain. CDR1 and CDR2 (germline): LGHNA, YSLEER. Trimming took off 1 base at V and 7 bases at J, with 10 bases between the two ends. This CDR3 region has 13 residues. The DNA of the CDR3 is TGCGCCAGCAGCCAAGCTCCGTCCTTTGAAGCTTTCTTT. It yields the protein CASSQAPSFEAFF.

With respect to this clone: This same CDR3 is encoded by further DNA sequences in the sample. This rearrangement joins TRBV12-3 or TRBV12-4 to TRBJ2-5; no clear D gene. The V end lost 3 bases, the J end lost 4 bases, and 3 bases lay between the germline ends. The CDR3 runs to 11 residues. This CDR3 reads CASSFGETQYF. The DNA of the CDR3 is TGTGCCAGCAGTTTCGGAGAGACCCAGTACTTC.

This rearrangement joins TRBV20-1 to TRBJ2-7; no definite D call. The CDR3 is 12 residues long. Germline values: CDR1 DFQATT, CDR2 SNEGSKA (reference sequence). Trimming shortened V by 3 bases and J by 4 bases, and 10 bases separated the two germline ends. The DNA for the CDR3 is TGCAGTGCTAGTCAGGCCCCTTACGAGCAGTACTTC. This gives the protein CSASQAPYEQYF.